Listed here are 19 T cell receptor beta chains from one sample, sequenced in a study of OX40 agonist ivuxolimab in advanced cancers. Method: immunoSEQ multiplex PCR; TCRdb's copy keeps in-frame clones and lacks some. The sample carries 50,000 to 65,000 clones, roughly nine tenths recorded once. Source: CD4+ or CD8+ T cells sorted from blood, taken in a trial of the OX40 agonist ivuxolimab. Receptors originate from an adult with an advanced solid tumor such as melanoma, head and neck, liver or kidney cancer.

This chain uses TRBV27 with TRBJ2-7, with D unclear. Germline V lookup: CDR1 MNHEY, CDR2 SMNVEV (reference sequence). This CDR3 has 12 residues. V lost 9 bases and J 7 bases, leaving 16 bases between the germline ends. The CDR3 loop reads CASTALRGEQYF. CDR3 DNA: TGTGCCAGTACCGCCCTACGAGGAGAGCAGTACTTC.

This clone came up once. The chain recombines TRBV14 with TRBJ1-4; no definite D call. The CDR3 loop spans 15 amino acids. The V end was cut by 2 bases, the J end by 0 bases, with 7 bases between. Per germline, CDR1 SGHDN and CDR2 FVKESK. As DNA, the CDR3 is TGTGCCAGCAGCCAACGGCAGGCAACTAATGAAAAACTGTTTTTT. This codes for CASSQRQATNEKLFF.

The CDR3 DNA is TGTGCCATCAGTGAGGGGCTTGCGGGCGTCTCCTACAATGAGCAGTTCTTC. This sequence encodes CAISEGLAGVSYNEQFF. The chain links TRBV10-3 to TRBJ2-1, with D maybe TRBD2 (5 bases). The CDR3 length is 17 residues. CDR1 is ENHRY and CDR2 is SYGVKD in the germline V gene. V lost 2 bases and J 0 bases, leaving 14 bases between the germline ends.

This clone is categorized as medium-sized. The gene calls are TRBV6-5 and TRBJ2-7; 8 nucleotides align to TRBD1. Germline CDR1 reads MNHEY; CDR2 reads SVGAGI. This CDR3 has 15 amino acids. Trimming cost V 4 bases and J 0 bases; bases outside gene matches: 5. CDR3 nucleotides: TGTGCCAGCAGTTCCAGGACAGGGAACTCCTACGAGCAGTACTTC. This sequence encodes CASSSRTGNSYEQYF.

The genes are TRBV27 and TRBJ2-5; tentatively, D is TRBD1 (6 bases). The J call may not be correct, given that the DNA end is closer to TRBJ2-7. Germline V gene data show CDR1 as MNHEY and CDR2 as SMNVEV (reference sequence). This CDR3 spans 15 amino acids. The CDR3 loop reads CASSLQGLGLYEQYF. The CDR3 DNA follows: TGTGCCAGCAGTTTACAGGGGTTGGGGCTCTACGAGCAGTACTTC.

This chain joins TRBV6-5 and TRBJ1-2; TRBD1 is a possible D gene (5 bases). This CDR3 has 14 residues. Germline values: CDR1 MNHEY, CDR2 SVGAGI. V shed 5 bases and J shed 7 bases, with 17 bases lying between them. CDR3 protein: CASSMGVPSGGYTF. The CDR3 DNA is TGTGCCAGCAGTATGGGGGTACCGAGTGGTGGCTACACCTTC.

This sequence joins TRBV7-7 and TRBJ2-2, with D possibly being TRBD1 (5 bases). V gave up 7 bases and J gave up 5 bases, with 11 bases separating them. This CDR3 contains 13 residues. CDR1 SSHAT and CDR2 FNYEAQ come from the germline V gene (reference sequence). The CDR3 region has the DNA TGTGCCAGCACAGGGCCGGGTACCGGGGAGCTGTTTTTT. This gives the protein CASTGPGTGELFF.

V is TRBV5-5 and J is TRBJ1-1, with D possibly matching TRBD1 (6 bases). The CDR3 has 16 amino acids. CDR1 SGHKS and CDR2 YYEKEE come from the germline V gene (reference sequence). V was trimmed by 5 bases and J by 2 bases, leaving 19 bases between them. The CDR3 is CASRWDTNTLNTEAFF. The CDR3 DNA reads TGTGCCAGCAGGTGGGACACCAACACCCTTAACACTGAAGCTTTCTTT.

V is TRBV7-3 and J is TRBJ2-5, with TRBD1 identical over 7 bases. The CDR3 covers 15 residues. From germline, CDR1 is SGHTA and CDR2 FQGTGA. V was pared by 5 bases and J by 5 bases, with 11 bases of the junction left unmatched. The CDR3 loop is CASSQGTVPLETQYF. Here the CDR3 DNA reads TGTGCCAGCAGCCAGGGGACAGTACCTTTGGAGACCCAGTACTTC.

The chain recombines TRBV7-8 with TRBJ2-2; a possible D gene is TRBD2 (5 bases). The CDR3 consists of 16 residues. Per germline, CDR1 SGHVS and CDR2 FQNEAQ. V lost 7 bases and J 7 bases, leaving 22 bases between the germline ends. CDR3 residues: CASIISRSGAFGELFF. CDR3 coding DNA: TGTGCCAGCATCATTAGTCGAAGCGGCGCATTCGGGGAGCTGTTTTTT.

This chain links TRBV27 with TRBJ2-1, with D unresolved. Germline-derived CDR1 and CDR2 are MNHEY and SMNVEV (reference sequence). CDR3 size: 14 residues. The V and J ends lost 6 bases and 0 bases respectively, with 9 bases between them. The CDR3 nucleotides are TGTGCCAGCAGACCATTAAGCTCCTACAATGAGCAGTTCTTC. Residues: CASRPLSSYNEQFF.

As DNA, the CDR3 is TGTGCCAGCAGCCATACTCTCTACGAGCAGTACTTC. Its protein is CASSHTLYEQYF. The chain has TRBV28 and TRBJ2-7; D uncertain. Germline V gene lookup returns CDR1 MDHEN and CDR2 SYDVKM. The CDR3 sequence is 12 residues long. Between the trimmed V and J ends, which lost 6 bases and 3 bases, there was a span of 9 bases. The variable domain in full, with the rest retrieved from reference TRBV28 and TRBJ2-7, is DVKVTQSSRYLVKRTGEKVFLECVQDMDHENMFWYRQDPGLGLRLIYFSYDVKMKEKGDIPEGYSVSREKKERFSLILESASTNQTSMYLCASSHTLYEQYFGPGTRLTVT.

The chain carries TRBV21-1 and TRBJ2-2; no DNA check was done on the table's D call, TRBD1. TRBV21-1 is recorded as a pseudogene. The CDR3 length is 14 residues. The CDR3 DNA is TGTGCCAGAAACTACAGGGCTCGGACCGGGGAGCTGTTTTTT. Its protein is CARNYRARTGELFF.

This clone occurred once. The chain recombines TRBV6-1 with TRBJ1-2; weak D call: TRBD1 (5 bases). This CDR3 is built from 11 residues. V was shortened by 10 bases and J by 6 bases, with 12 bases between the two germline ends. Germline V gene sequence: CDR1 MNHNS, CDR2 SASEGT. CDR3 coding DNA: TGTGCCACCCGAGGGGTGAATGGCTACACCTTC. Its translation is CATRGVNGYTF.

The genes are TRBV2 and TRBJ1-5; D is ambiguous. The V gene's germline CDR1 is SNHLY and CDR2 FYNNEI. This CDR3 region has 12 residues. Trimming cost V 3 bases and J 1 base, with 1 base left between them. CDR3 residues: CASSDSNQPQHF. As DNA, the CDR3 is TGTGCCAGCAGTGACAGCAATCAGCCCCAGCATTTT.

This clone has only one observation. The V gene is TRBV9, the J gene TRBJ2-1; 13 bases map to TRBD2. Germline CDR1 is SGDLS and CDR2 is YYNGEE. This CDR3 comprises 16 residues. V trimming: 0 bases; J trimming: 10 bases; junction bases outside the gene matches: 7. DNA of the CDR3: TGTGCCAGCAGCGTAGATACTAGCGGGAGGGCCCGGGAGCAGTTCTTC. This translates into CASSVDTSGRAREQFF.

V and J are TRBV19 and TRBJ2-7; weak D call: TRBD1 (5 bases). Trimming took off 6 bases at V and 3 bases at J, with 6 bases between the two ends. CDR3 length equals 11 residues. Germline CDR1 LNHDA, CDR2 SQIVND (reference sequence). The CDR3 DNA reads TGTGCCAGTAGGACAGACTACGAGCAGTACTTC. Translating gives CASRTDYEQYF.

The chain is built from TRBV6-5 and TRBJ2-7; no clear D. Germline V gene sequence: CDR1 MNHEY, CDR2 SVGAGI. Trimming took 2 bases from V and 3 from J, leaving 8 bases between them. The CDR3 totals 13 residues. Here the CDR3 reads CASSYGVNYEQYF. CDR3 coding DNA: TGTGCCAGCAGTTACGGAGTGAACTACGAGCAGTACTTC.

This clone was counted once. The chain recombines TRBV19 with TRBJ2-1; 10 bases agree with TRBD2. Germline V gene sequence: CDR1 LNHDA, CDR2 SQIVND (reference sequence). CDR3 length: 16 residues. With 6 bases clipped from V and 3 bases from J, the junction kept 8 bases outside the gene matches. The CDR3 DNA reads as TGTGCCAGTAGCCGTCGCGCTAGCGGGGGCTACAATGAGCAGTTCTTC. Translated: CASSRRASGGYNEQFF.